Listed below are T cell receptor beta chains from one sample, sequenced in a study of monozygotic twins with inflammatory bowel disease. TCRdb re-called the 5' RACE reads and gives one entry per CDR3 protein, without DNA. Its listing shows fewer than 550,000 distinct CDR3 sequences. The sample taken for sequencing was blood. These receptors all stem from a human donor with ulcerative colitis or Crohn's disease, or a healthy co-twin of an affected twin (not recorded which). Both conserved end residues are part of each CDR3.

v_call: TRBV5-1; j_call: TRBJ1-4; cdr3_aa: CASRVERGKLFF
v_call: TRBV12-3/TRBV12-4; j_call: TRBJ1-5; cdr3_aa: CASGNPGNQPQHF
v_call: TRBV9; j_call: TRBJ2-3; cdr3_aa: CASSVASGQNTDTQYF
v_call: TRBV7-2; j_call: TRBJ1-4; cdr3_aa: CASSPRLGRVNEKLFF
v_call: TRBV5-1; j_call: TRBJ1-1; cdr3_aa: CASGEGQGWATGTEAFF
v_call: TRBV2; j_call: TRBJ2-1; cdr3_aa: CASKRPGGEQFF
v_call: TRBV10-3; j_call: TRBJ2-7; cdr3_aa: CAISEVRVKYF
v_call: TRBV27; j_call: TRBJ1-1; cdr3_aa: CASRKRGLMNTEAFF
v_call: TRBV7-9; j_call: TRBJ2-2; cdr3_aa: CASRRLAGIGTGELFF
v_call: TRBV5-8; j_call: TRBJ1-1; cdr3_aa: CASSLDTGGNTEAFF
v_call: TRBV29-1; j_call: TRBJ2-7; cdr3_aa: CSVRDAYSYEQYF
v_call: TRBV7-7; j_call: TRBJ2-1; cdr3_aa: CASSLVPGAVNEQFF
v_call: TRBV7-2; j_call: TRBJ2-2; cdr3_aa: CASSLVLAETGELFF